The clone carrying this TCR beta chain occurred once. These data belong to a study of T cell responses to AZD1222 COVID-19 vaccine. Produced via immunoSEQ multiplex PCR; TCRdb's table is partial and in-frame only. The sample comprises approximately 61,000 clones, 81% of which are singletons, and approximately 26% rests with the top ten. The source was peripheral blood, collected 28 days after the second AZD1222 dose. The clonotype originates from an adult who received the AZD1222 COVID-19 vaccine.

CDR3 residues: CASSIGLAPYNEQFF. The CDR3 DNA is TGTGCCAGCAGCATCGGACTAGCCCCCTACAATGAGCAGTTCTTC. The chain uses TRBV7-2 and TRBJ2-1; 8 positions match TRBD2. CDR1 is SGHTA, CDR2 FQGNSA, per germline. The CDR3 consists of 15 residues. With V trimmed by 5 bases and J by 2 bases, 5 bases remained unmatched.